This T cell receptor beta chain was found in a study of beta chain features in type 1 diabetes (dated by TCRdb to between 2018 and 2020). Background for the entire study: Mean age, gender distribution, total cell number and subset yield did not differ between patients and healthy donors. A total of roughly 100 million sorted cells were examined across all samples, and RNA yield correlated strongly with the number of cells per subset. The study compared the TCRB repertoires of sorted circulating CD4+ T cell subsets in recently diagnosed type 1 diabetes patients with those in matched healthy donors. Whereas all 30 or so donors provided naive and central memory subsets, regulatory and stem cell-like memory subsets were isolated from just 8 patients and roughly eight healthy donors. Findings and caveats that apply to the study as a whole: Shorter templates might have been favored by PCR, but patient and control samples were amplified and corrected together, so both groups would have been affected equally by any skew. Naive, central memory and regulatory TCRB repertoires appeared more similar among patients than among healthy donors. In all four CD4+ subsets, TCRB CDR3 length was moderately but significantly shorter in type 1 diabetes patients. Because small numbers of individuals were included in the HLA sub-analyses, any influence of HLA type on TCRB rearrangement was left unresolved. Because cDNA rather than genomic DNA was sequenced, highly expressing activated cells could have been over-represented, although no difference in activation and CD3 levels was found between groups. At VDJ recombination sites, type 1 diabetes patients had fewer insertions and more deleted nucleotides, which implies abnormalities in thymic rearrangement.

The High Capacity cDNA Reverse Transcription Kit was used to reverse transcribe all of the isolated RNA, meaning that expressed TCRB transcripts were what got sequenced. Deep immunoSEQ sequencing was applied to naive, central memory and regulatory T cell samples, giving an average of about 3.4 million total reads per sample. Sorted cells were lysed in RLT buffer, and RNA was extracted using DNase-treated RNeasy Micro or Mini kits according to cell number. To prevent cross-contamination, every cell subset was processed on its own, while patient and healthy donor samples were processed together. The immunoSEQ multiplex PCR was used to amplify TCRB sequences from cDNA, generating 87-bp fragments that spanned the CDR3 region. Sequencing of the amplicons was done on the Illumina HiSeq platform. For the original study's pipeline: PCR bias was corrected computationally using synthetic template baselines, and reads within Hamming distance 2 were collapsed, with unmergeable singletons discarded. Reads were aligned against IMGT to assign V, D and J genes, CDR3 length and insertions or deletions at six rearrangement sites. Within each subset, clonotype counts were normalized to the number of sorted cells before true diversity and Gini coefficients were calculated with the tcR R package. The overlap coefficient, calculated on TCRB nucleotide sequences, was used to measure repertoire sharing. As a proxy for the pre-selection repertoire, out-of-frame TCRB sequences from naive cells were analyzed. The source is immuneACCESS, and TCRdb retained only in-frame sequences with V and J called. Part of the clones is not carried over; for the studies checked, unresolved V genes explain less than half of this, and the remainder is unexplained. That table furnishes V, J and clone size, whereas the DNA furnished D and trimming. The sample table holds approximately 280,000 clones, of which 15% were seen once. The ten biggest clones cover 0.015% to 0.019% of the sample.

Each donor gave one peripheral blood draw, approximately 110 mL on average, collected into heparinised tubes. Naive, central memory, regulatory and stem cell-like memory CD4+ T cells were sorted on a BD FACSAria II using a panel including CD45RO, CCR7, CD25, CD127, CD95 and CD27. Every sorted population had a purity above 95%. PBMCs were separated immediately by Lymphoprep density gradient centrifugation and were stained directly, without being cultured. So that batch effects would be minimized, each experiment stained and sorted samples in pairs, pairing one healthy donor with one patient. The germline ends are 8 bases apart after V is trimmed by 5 bases and J by 6 bases. From cysteine to phenylalanine, the CDR3 is 12 amino acids long. CDR3 DNA is the only sequence kept; it has 36 bases, read in frame from the first base. CDR1 and CDR2 were assigned from the germline V gene as MNHEY and SVGAGI. In its sample, this clone was seen a few times. What antigen it recognizes has not been identified. Within one base of it there is no much larger clone, and no base qualities were kept.

The sequence derives from a man between 18 and 35 years old with type 1 diabetes. The rearrangement joined TRBV6-5 to TRBJ1-5; a weak D assignment points to TRBD1 (6 bases agree). Sequencing was done on a sample of naive CD4+ T cells from blood. The sample's cell subset or site label, in plain terms: true naive CD4+ T cells. In nucleotides, the sequence is TGTGCCAGCAGTCCCAGGGGTCAGCCCCAGCATTTT. This gives the protein CASSPRGQPQHF.